These 32 T cell receptor beta chains were all obtained from the same sample, sequenced in a study of Ad26.COV2.S vaccination and SARS-CoV-2 variants. Treatment given: around 19 received Ad26.COV2.S at low or high dose, single or two shots; five or six received placebo; per-sample allocation not given. Samples were taken on day 63 after the first vaccine or placebo injection. The data were produced by immunoSEQ multiplex PCR, yet TCRdb's version contains in-frame clones alone and is incomplete. Of around 300,000 clones detected, approximately 86% appear once; the ten largest clones hold about 10%. The starting material was peripheral blood, obtained in a trial of Ad26.COV2.S vaccine versus placebo. The origin of the receptors is a person aged 18-65 years who received the Ad26.COV2.S COVID-19 vaccine or a placebo.

The J gene is TRBJ1-1, the V gene TRBV19; D gene unclear. Germline V gene lookup returns CDR1 LNHDA and CDR2 SQIVND (reference sequence). There are 14 residues in the CDR3. The V gene lost 0 bases and the J gene lost 1 base, with 6 bases spanning the gap. CDR3 in DNA: TGTGCCAGTAGTATAGATCGCCGGAACACTGAAGCTTTCTTT. This translates into CASSIDRRNTEAFF.

The chain links TRBV7-9 to TRBJ2-7; 8 bases agree with TRBD1. The CDR3 loop spans 13 amino acids. Germline V gene sequence: CDR1 SEHNR, CDR2 FQNEAQ (reference sequence). The ends lost 5 bases at V and 5 bases at J; junction bases unmatched: 5. CDR3 region: CASSPDRVHEQYF. DNA of the CDR3: TGTGCCAGCAGCCCGGACAGGGTCCACGAGCAGTACTTC.

The CDR3 nucleotides are TGTGCCAGCAGCTTGAAGGGGTTCGGTCAGCCCCAGCATTTT. Translation gives CASSLKGFGQPQHF. The rearrangement links TRBV7-9 to TRBJ1-5; TRBD1 is a possible D gene (5 bases). Germline loops: CDR1 SEHNR, CDR2 FQNEAQ (reference sequence). There are 14 residues in the CDR3. With 3 bases removed from V and 6 bases from J, the gap between germline ends came to 12 bases.

This clone appeared once. The J gene is TRBJ2-2, the V gene TRBV5-1, with TRBD2 matching 11 bases. CDR3 length equals 16 residues. V lost 3 bases, J lost 7 bases, and 8 bases stayed unmatched. Germline CDR1 and CDR2: SGHRS and YFSETQ. CDR3 DNA sequence: TGCGCCAGCAGCTCCTCACTAGCGGGAGAAAGCGGGGAGCTGTTTTTT. Amino acids: CASSSSLAGESGELFF.

V is TRBV19 and J is TRBJ2-3; D is possibly TRBD2 (6 bases). Trimming shortened V by 10 bases and J by 3 bases, and 14 bases separated the two germline ends. Germline assignment: CDR1 LNHDA and CDR2 SQIVND (reference sequence). The CDR3 contains 13 residues. CDR3 sequence (DNA): TGTGCCACTAGGTTGGGGGGTACAGATACGCAGTATTTT. It is translated as CATRLGGTDTQYF.

The V and J genes are TRBV11-1 and TRBJ2-1; 10 bases line up with TRBD2. There are 15 residues in the CDR3. Losses at the gene ends were 4 bases for V and 4 bases for J; bases not matched to a gene: 4. Germline values: CDR1 SGHAT, CDR2 FQDESV (reference sequence). The CDR3 DNA sequence: TGTGCCAGCAGCTCAAGCGGGGGGGAATACAATGAGCAGTTCTTC. Its translation: CASSSSGGEYNEQFF.

The chain joins TRBV7-2 to TRBJ1-5; perhaps TRBD1 as D (5 bases). CDR3 length equals 13 residues. Germline V gene lookup returns CDR1 SGHTA and CDR2 FQGNSA. The germline V and J ends were trimmed by 1 base and 5 bases, with 6 bases remaining between them. The CDR3 loop reads CASSLEGHQPQHF. The CDR3 region has the DNA TGTGCCAGCAGCTTAGAGGGGCATCAGCCCCAGCATTTT.

The genes are TRBV19 and TRBJ2-7; D may be TRBD1 or TRBD2 (5 bases each). Looked up from germline, CDR1 is LNHDA and CDR2 is SQIVND (reference sequence). The CDR3 contains 15 residues. V was cut by 1 base and J by 0 bases, with 10 bases left in between. As DNA, the CDR3 is TGTGCCAGTAGTATAGCCGGGACGACCTCCTACGAGCAGTACTTC. Residues: CASSIAGTTSYEQYF.

The CDR3 region has the DNA TGCGCCAGCAGCTTGGAGGGACAGGGGTACGAGCAGTACTTC. Translating it yields CASSLEGQGYEQYF. This chain uses TRBV5-1 with TRBJ2-7; 10 bases agree with TRBD1. Germline loops: CDR1 SGHRS, CDR2 YFSETQ. CDR3 length equals 14 residues. V dropped 0 bases and J dropped 4; count of bases not matched to a gene: 1.

This sequence joins TRBV9 and TRBJ1-2; D unclear. The germline V gene has CDR1 SGDLS and CDR2 YYNGEE. Trimming removed 3 bases at V and 2 bases at J, with 8 bases between. There are 13 residues in the CDR3. Written as DNA, the CDR3 is TGTGCCAGCAGCGCGGACGGGAACTATGGCTACACCTTC. Translated: CASSADGNYGYTF.

V and J are TRBV7-7 and TRBJ2-7, with D maybe TRBD2 (6 bases). CDR1 and CDR2 (germline): SSHAT, FNYEAQ (reference sequence). CDR3 size: 15 residues. V was shortened by 1 base and J by 3 bases, with 13 bases between the two germline ends. The CDR3 coding sequence is TGTGCCAGCAGCTTAGGGGAGGCCCCGCACTACGAGCAGTACTTC. Translated: CASSLGEAPHYEQYF.

The chain recombines TRBV27 with TRBJ2-5; perhaps TRBD2 as D (6 bases). Germline CDR1 reads MNHEY; CDR2 reads SMNVEV (reference sequence). The CDR3 spans 14 residues. The V gene lost 5 bases and the J gene lost 1 base, with 11 bases spanning the gap. CDR3 nucleotide sequence: TGTGCCAGCAGTCCTCGGGGGACCCAAGAGACCCAGTACTTC. Protein sequence: CASSPRGTQETQYF.

The rearrangement uses TRBV2 and TRBJ2-1; 12 bases match TRBD2. This CDR3 contains 15 residues. Germline trimming cut 7 bases from V and 5 bases from J; bases unmatched to any gene: 6. Germline V gene sequence: CDR1 SNHLY, CDR2 FYNNEI. CDR3 sequence reads: CASTMTSGRDNEQFF. The CDR3 DNA follows: TGTGCCAGCACCATGACTAGCGGGAGAGACAATGAGCAGTTCTTC.

The V gene is TRBV21-1, the J gene TRBJ2-7; the table's D call, TRBD1, has no DNA check behind it. TRBV21-1 is reported as a pseudogene. The CDR3 loop spans 17 amino acids. The CDR3 region is CASSIKTPGQGVGEQYF. As DNA, the CDR3 is TGTGCCAGCAGCATAAAAACCCCTGGACAGGGGGTCGGGGAGCAGTACTTC.

The V gene is TRBV19, the J gene TRBJ2-1; D possibly matches TRBD1 or TRBD2 (5 bases each). The CDR3 extends over 17 amino acids. Germline CDR1 reads LNHDA; CDR2 reads SQIVND (reference sequence). The V gene lost 2 bases and the J gene lost 2 bases, with 16 bases spanning the gap. CDR3 region: CASSIWPGQVTYNEQFF. CDR3 nucleotides: TGTGCCAGTAGTATATGGCCGGGGCAGGTAACCTACAATGAGCAGTTCTTC.

J is TRBJ2-1 and V is TRBV2; 7 nucleotides line up with TRBD2. V lost 7 bases and J lost 7; bases outside the gene matches: 13. The CDR3 extends over 15 amino acids. Germline V CDR1 and CDR2: SNHLY, FYNNEI. CDR3 region: CASILRGGPSNEQFF. CDR3 DNA sequence: TGTGCCAGCATCCTTAGGGGAGGGCCTAGTAATGAGCAGTTCTTC.

In this sample, this clone turned up once. Possible read error: a much larger clone is one base away. The chain has TRBV7-9 and TRBJ1-1; no clear D gene. Germline V gives CDR1 SEHNR, CDR2 FQNEAQ (reference sequence). V was shortened by 0 bases and J by 1 base, with 3 bases between the two germline ends. This CDR3 is 13 amino acids long. For the CDR3, the DNA is TGTGCCAGCAGCTTAGCGGCGAACACTGAAGCTTTCTTT. This encodes CASSLAANTEAFF.

This clone was observed a single time. The chain combines TRBV28 with TRBJ1-2; no definite D call. Germline values: CDR1 MDHEN, CDR2 SYDVKM. Trimming shortened V by 4 bases and J by 2 bases, and 8 bases separated the two germline ends. CDR3 length equals 13 residues. The CDR3 coding sequence is TGTGCCAGCAGTTGGACGGAAAACTATGGCTACACCTTC. It translates to CASSWTENYGYTF.

The chain links TRBV27 to TRBJ1-2; TRBD1 matches 7 bases. Germline CDR1 and CDR2: MNHEY and SMNVEV (reference sequence). The length of the CDR3 is 14 residues. The V segment lost 3 bases and the J segment 4 bases; nucleotides outside the gene matches: 5. Written as DNA, the CDR3 is TGTGCCAGCAGTTTCAGGGGGGGGAGCTATGGCTACACCTTC. Translation gives CASSFRGGSYGYTF.

Remarks on this clone: The same CDR3 is also encoded by other DNA sequences in this sample. The chain joins TRBV7-2 to TRBJ2-1; 9 bases align to TRBD2. CDR1 is SGHTA and CDR2 is FQGNSA in the germline V gene. The junction had 12 bases not matched to a gene; V was cut back by 5 bases and J by 7 bases. This CDR3 comprises 16 residues. CDR3: CASSPSGSGSLNEQFF. The CDR3, as DNA: TGTGCCAGCAGCCCCAGCGGTAGCGGGAGCTTGAATGAGCAGTTCTTC. The complete variable domain, with remaining parts taken from reference TRBV7-2 and TRBJ2-1, reads GAGVSQSPSNKVTEKGKDVELRCDPISGHTALYWYRQSLGQGLEFLIYFQGNSAPDKSGLPSDRFSAERTGGSVSTLTIQRTQQEDSAVYLCASSPSGSGSLNEQFFGPGTRLTVL.

The rearrangement joins TRBV5-6 to TRBJ1-1, with 7 nucleotides matching TRBD1. Looked up from germline, CDR1 is SGHDT and CDR2 is YYEEEE. V dropped 5 bases and J dropped 11; count of bases not matched to a gene: 12. The CDR3 sequence is 13 residues long. The CDR3 reads CASRRSGGSSAFF. CDR3 DNA: TGTGCCAGCAGACGGTCAGGGGGTTCCTCGGCTTTCTTT.

The rearrangement links TRBV5-6 to TRBJ1-6; 11 bases agree with TRBD1. The CDR3 consists of 16 residues. V lost 3 bases to trimming and J lost 7 bases; unmatched junction nucleotides: 6. From germline, CDR1 is SGHDT and CDR2 YYEEEE. CDR3 region: CASSSGQGAYNSPLHF. The DNA for the CDR3 is TGTGCCAGCAGCTCAGGACAGGGGGCGTACAATTCACCCCTCCACTTT.

The V and J genes are TRBV7-2 and TRBJ2-5, with 10 bases lining up with TRBD2. The CDR3 contains 17 residues. V lost 1 base to trimming and J lost 5 bases; unmatched junction nucleotides: 10. Germline V gene lookup returns CDR1 SGHTA and CDR2 FQGNSA. In DNA form, the CDR3 reads TGTGCCAGCAGCTTAGTCCCAGCGGGAGGGCCGAGGGAGACCCAGTACTTC. This translates into CASSLVPAGGPRETQYF.

The J gene is TRBJ2-1, the V gene TRBV5-6; D uncertain. CDR3 length equals 15 residues. Trimming pared 4 bases from V and 0 bases from J, leaving 11 bases between. Germline V lookup: CDR1 SGHDT, CDR2 YYEEEE. The CDR3 coding sequence is TGTGCCAGCAGCGGCGGAATTAGCTCCTACAATGAGCAGTTCTTC. Translation: CASSGGISSYNEQFF.

The chain carries TRBV29-1 and TRBJ2-7, with 9 bases identical to TRBD1. Trimming cost V 5 bases and J 2 bases; bases outside gene matches: 7. The CDR3 runs to 14 residues. Germline lookup yields CDR1 SQVTM and CDR2 ANQGSEA. CDR3 sequence reads: CSVTGDRVPYEQYF. The DNA for the CDR3 is TGCAGCGTTACTGGGGACAGGGTCCCCTACGAGCAGTACTTC.

The V and J genes are TRBV6-4 and TRBJ2-1; the D gene is possibly TRBD2 (5 bases). Germline CDR1 MRHNA, CDR2 SNTAGT. This CDR3 comprises 15 residues. Deletions cut 0 bases from V and 4 bases from J, with 10 bases between. CDR3 in DNA: TGTGCCAGCAGTGACTCTGGACTGGGATACAATGAGCAGTTCTTC. It specifies CASSDSGLGYNEQFF.

V and J are TRBV29-1 and TRBJ1-1, with 11 bases identical to TRBD1. This CDR3 region has 13 residues. Germline CDR1 SQVTM, CDR2 ANQGSEA. V gave up 7 bases and J gave up 5 bases; unmatched junction bases: 6. CDR3 residues: CSGTGGAGTEAFF. The CDR3 DNA follows: TGCAGCGGGACAGGGGGCGCGGGGACTGAAGCTTTCTTT.

The chain carries TRBV11-2 and TRBJ1-5, with D unresolved. V dropped 2 bases and J dropped 3 bases, with 11 bases sitting between them. Germline V gives CDR1 SGHAT, CDR2 FQNNGV. CDR3 length: 15 amino acids. The CDR3 region is CASSLKEQNNQPQHF. CDR3 DNA sequence: TGTGCCAGCAGCTTAAAAGAACAGAACAATCAGCCCCAGCATTTT.

V is TRBV2 and J is TRBJ1-5; D is unclear. Trimming stripped 3 bases from V and 4 bases from J, with 7 bases between. Germline V gene sequence: CDR1 SNHLY, CDR2 FYNNEI. The CDR3 covers 13 residues. The CDR3 loop is CASSDRVNQPQHF. DNA for the CDR3: TGTGCCAGCAGTGACCGTGTGAATCAGCCCCAGCATTTT.

Points on this clone: This specimen includes other DNA sequences encoding the same CDR3. The gene calls are TRBV30 and TRBJ2-7; D unresolved. The germline V gene encodes CDR1 GTSNPN and CDR2 SVGIG (reference sequence). The CDR3 length is 12 residues. The ends were cut back, 0 bases at V and 4 bases at J, with 7 bases in the middle. CDR3 loop: CAWSVIGYEQYF. The CDR3 DNA reads as TGTGCCTGGAGTGTAATAGGGTACGAGCAGTACTTC.

The gene calls are TRBV2 and TRBJ2-5; possible D gene TRBD2, 5 bases. Trimming took 5 bases from V and 2 from J, leaving 9 bases between them. Germline V lookup: CDR1 SNHLY, CDR2 FYNNEI. The CDR3 is 13 residues long. CDR3 bases: TGTGCCAGCAGTACCGGGATTCAAGAGACCCAGTACTTC. It yields the protein CASSTGIQETQYF. The full variable domain, in which reference TRBV2 and TRBJ2-5 provide the parts outside the CDR3, is EPEVTQTPSHQVTQMGQEVILRCVPISNHLYFYWYRQILGQKVEFLVSFYNNEISEKSEIFDDQFSVERPDGSNFTLKIRSTKLEDSAMYFCASSTGIQETQYFGPGTRLLVL.

This clone was detected ten times or more. This chain joins TRBV19 and TRBJ2-7, with 11 bases matching TRBD1. Germline lookup yields CDR1 LNHDA and CDR2 SQIVND (reference sequence). V lost 5 bases and J lost 6; bases outside the gene matches: 3. The length of the CDR3 is 13 residues. CDR3 protein: CASSLGTGGEQYF. Here the CDR3 DNA reads TGTGCCAGTAGTCTTGGGACAGGGGGCGAGCAGTACTTC.